These 6 T cell receptor beta chains came from one sample sequenced in a study of cytomegalovirus exposure and HLA in healthy donors. PCR was performed using 60 Vbeta and 13 Jbeta primers. Repertoires were generated with immunoSEQ multiplex PCR, while TCRdb's copy carries only in-frame clones and drops some. The sample includes more than 140,000 clones, 82% seen only once; the top ten take less than 2%. Sequencing was carried out using PBMCs. The receptor set was obtained from a woman in her thirties or forties in good health and CMV-seronegative.

This chain connects TRBV19 to TRBJ2-1; 8 bases are a match to TRBD1. This CDR3 contains 15 residues. Unmatched junction bases numbered 5, after V lost 0 bases and J lost 7 bases. Germline CDR1 is LNHDA and CDR2 is SQIVND (reference sequence). The CDR3 spells CASSIDPHRGNEQFF. The CDR3 DNA is TGTGCCAGTAGTATAGATCCCCACAGGGGGAATGAGCAGTTCTTC.

In its sample, this clone was seen a few times. The chain is built from TRBV7-2 and TRBJ1-3, with a weak D call TRBD1 (5 bases). Trimming took 1 base from V and 2 from J, leaving 12 bases between them. CDR3 size: 16 residues. Germline CDR1 is SGHTA and CDR2 is FQGNSA. DNA for the CDR3: TGTGCCAGCAGCTTAGGGGGGGGACGAGCTGGAAACACCATATATTTT. Its translation is CASSLGGGRAGNTIYF.

CDR3 protein: CASSAPSGSSTDTQYF. CDR3 sequence (DNA): TGTGCCAGCAGCGCCCCTAGCGGATCTAGCACAGATACGCAGTATTTT. V usage is TRBV4-2 and J usage is TRBJ2-3; 7 nucleotides align to TRBD2. Germline CDR1 and CDR2: LGHNA and YNFKEQ. After removal of 5 bases from V and 0 bases from J, the junction contained 8 bases not matched to a gene. This CDR3 has 16 amino acids.

The CDR3 DNA reads as TGTGCCAGCAGCTCCAGACTAGTAGGGTTAACAGATACGCAGTATTTT. Its protein product is CASSSRLVGLTDTQYF. The rearrangement joins TRBV7-9 to TRBJ2-3; tentative D call: TRBD2 (6 bases). Trimming pared 4 bases from V and 3 bases from J, leaving 17 bases between. The CDR3 length is 16 residues. Germline CDR1 and CDR2: SEHNR and FQNEAQ (reference sequence).

The V call is TRBV21-1, the J call TRBJ2-7; the table's TRBD2 call for D was not verified on the DNA. TRBV21-1 is classified as a pseudogene. This CDR3 contains 10 residues. This CDR3 is CASPSYEQYF. The CDR3 DNA reads as TGTGCCAGCCCGAGTTACGAGCAGTACTTC.

The chain uses TRBV6-6 and TRBJ2-7; 9 bases fit TRBD1. Looked up from germline, CDR1 is MNHNY and CDR2 is SVGAGI (reference sequence). The CDR3 totals 13 residues. J was trimmed by 2 bases and V by 6 bases; bases with no gene match: 2. CDR3 region: CASRGTGTYEQYF. In DNA form, the CDR3 reads TGTGCCAGCAGGGGGACAGGGACCTACGAGCAGTACTTC.